These 5 T cell receptor beta chains came from one sample sequenced in a study of T cell changes during pregnancy in multiple sclerosis. TCRdb's copy holds only in-frame clones and misses some; the assay was immunoSEQ multiplex PCR. The sample carries tens of thousands of clones, 80% to 95% recorded once. This specimen consisted of peripheral blood, obtained in the third trimester of pregnancy. The receptors shown here come from a female donor in good health, enrolled as a control in a pregnancy study.

The rearrangement links TRBV7-3 to TRBJ2-5, with no clear D. Germline-derived CDR1 and CDR2 are SGHTA and FQGTGA. With 6 bases removed from V and 9 bases from J, the gap between germline ends came to 20 bases. The CDR3 covers 14 residues. CDR3 bases: TGTGCCAGCAGGGCAAGCGCCATTAACTCCCCCCAGTACTTC. Its protein is CASRASAINSPQYF.

V and J are TRBV5-4 and TRBJ2-1, with 12 bases identical to TRBD2. The germline CDR1 and CDR2 sequences are SGHNT and YYREEE (reference sequence). The CDR3 runs to 17 residues. V was pared by 4 bases and J by 1 base, with 6 bases of the junction left unmatched. CDR3 nucleotide sequence: TGTGCCAGCAGCCTTTGGACTAGCGGGGTATCCTACAATGAGCAGTTCTTC. Protein product: CASSLWTSGVSYNEQFF.

Remarks on this clone: This same CDR3 is encoded by further DNA sequences in the sample. This chain uses TRBV19 with TRBJ2-5, with 12 bases matching TRBD2. CDR3 length equals 15 residues. The V gene end was trimmed by 5 bases and the J gene end by 4 bases; junction bases not matched to a gene: 5. Germline V lookup: CDR1 LNHDA, CDR2 SQIVND (reference sequence). DNA of the CDR3: TGTGCCAGTAGTCTAGCGGGGGGGCCAAGAGAGACCCAGTACTTC. It yields the protein CASSLAGGPRETQYF.

The chain employs TRBV18 and TRBJ2-2, with 10 positions matching TRBD2. Trimming at V came to 3 bases and at J to 4 bases, leaving 8 bases not matched to a gene. CDR1 and CDR2 (germline): KGHSH, LQKENI. The CDR3 has 17 amino acids. CDR3 region: CASSPGRTSGTTGELFF. The CDR3, as DNA: TGTGCCAGCTCACCGGGGCGGACTAGCGGCACCACCGGGGAGCTGTTTTTT.

The rearrangement joins TRBV5-1 to TRBJ1-2; D possibly corresponds to TRBD1 (6 bases). Germline V CDR1 and CDR2: SGHRS, YFSETQ. With 1 base removed from V and 0 bases from J, the gap between germline ends came to 7 bases. CDR3 length: 14 amino acids. The CDR3 is CASSLTGTNYGYTF. CDR3 DNA: TGCGCCAGCAGCTTGACAGGGACTAACTATGGCTACACCTTC.